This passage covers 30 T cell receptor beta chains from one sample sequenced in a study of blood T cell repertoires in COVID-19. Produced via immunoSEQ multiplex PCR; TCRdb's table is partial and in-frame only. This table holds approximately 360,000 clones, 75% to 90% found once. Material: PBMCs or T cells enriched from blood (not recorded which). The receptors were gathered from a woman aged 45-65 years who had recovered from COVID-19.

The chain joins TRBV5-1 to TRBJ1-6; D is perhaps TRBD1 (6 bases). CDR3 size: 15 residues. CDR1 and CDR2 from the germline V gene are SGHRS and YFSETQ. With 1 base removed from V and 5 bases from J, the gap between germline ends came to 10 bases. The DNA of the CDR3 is TGCGCCAGCAGCTTGACAGGGACGGATAATTCACCCCTCCACTTT. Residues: CASSLTGTDNSPLHF. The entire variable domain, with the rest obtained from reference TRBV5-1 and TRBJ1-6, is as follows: KAGVTQTPRYLIKTRGQQVTLSCSPISGHRSVSWYQQTPGQGLQFLFEYFSETQRNKGNFPGRFSGRQFSNSRSEMNVSTLELGDSALYLCASSLTGTDNSPLHFGNGTRLTVT.

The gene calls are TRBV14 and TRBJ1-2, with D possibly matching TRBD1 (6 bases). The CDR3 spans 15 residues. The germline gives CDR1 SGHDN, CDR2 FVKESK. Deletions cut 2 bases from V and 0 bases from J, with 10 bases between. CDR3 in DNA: TGTGCCAGCAGCCAATACCAGGGGCCTAACTATGGCTACACCTTC. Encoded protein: CASSQYQGPNYGYTF.

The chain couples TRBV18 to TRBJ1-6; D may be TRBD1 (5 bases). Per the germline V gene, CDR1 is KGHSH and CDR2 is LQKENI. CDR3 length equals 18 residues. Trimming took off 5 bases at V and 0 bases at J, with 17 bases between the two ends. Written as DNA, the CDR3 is TGTGCCAGCTCAGACAGACTTTCCTCGAGCTCCTATAATTCACCCCTCCACTTT. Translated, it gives CASSDRLSSSSYNSPLHF.

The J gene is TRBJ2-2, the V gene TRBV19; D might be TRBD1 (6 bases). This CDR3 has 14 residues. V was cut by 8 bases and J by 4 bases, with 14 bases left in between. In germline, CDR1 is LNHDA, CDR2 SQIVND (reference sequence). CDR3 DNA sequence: TGTGCCAGTGGGGCGGACAGAACCACCGGGGAGCTGTTTTTT. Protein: CASGADRTTGELFF.

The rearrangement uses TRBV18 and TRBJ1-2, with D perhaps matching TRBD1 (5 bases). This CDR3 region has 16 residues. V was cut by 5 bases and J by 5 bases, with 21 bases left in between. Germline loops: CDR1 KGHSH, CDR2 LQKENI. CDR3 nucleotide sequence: TGTGCCAGCTCAGAGCAGGACAACGCGCGACCTTATGGCTACACCTTC. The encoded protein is CASSEQDNARPYGYTF.

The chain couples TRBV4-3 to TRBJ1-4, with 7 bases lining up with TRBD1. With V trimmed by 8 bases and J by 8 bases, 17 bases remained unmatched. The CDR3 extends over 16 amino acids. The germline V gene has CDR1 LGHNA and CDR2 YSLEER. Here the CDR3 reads CASRRQGGVDGEKLFF. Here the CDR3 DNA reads TGCGCCAGCCGACGACAGGGTGGTGTGGATGGCGAAAAACTGTTTTTT.

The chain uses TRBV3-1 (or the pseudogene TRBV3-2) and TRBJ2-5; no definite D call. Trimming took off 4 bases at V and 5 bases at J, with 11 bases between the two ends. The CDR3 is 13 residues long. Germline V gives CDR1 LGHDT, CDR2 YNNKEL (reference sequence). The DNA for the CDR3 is TGTGCCAGCAGCCCCCCTAGTTCTGAGACCCAGTACTTC. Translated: CASSPPSSETQYF.

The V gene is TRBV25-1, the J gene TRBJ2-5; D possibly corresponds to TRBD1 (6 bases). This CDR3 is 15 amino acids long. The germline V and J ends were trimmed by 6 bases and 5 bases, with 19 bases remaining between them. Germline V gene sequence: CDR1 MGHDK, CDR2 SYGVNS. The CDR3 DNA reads TGTGCCAGCAGCCTCGGGGACATACCTGGGGAGACCCAGTACTTC. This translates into CASSLGDIPGETQYF.

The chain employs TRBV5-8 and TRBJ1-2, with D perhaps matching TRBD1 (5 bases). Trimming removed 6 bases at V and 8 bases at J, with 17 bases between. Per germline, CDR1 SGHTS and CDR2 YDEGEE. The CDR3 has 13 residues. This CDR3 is CASIAQTVQGYTF. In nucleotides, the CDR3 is TGTGCCAGCATCGCTCAGACAGTGCAAGGCTACACCTTC.

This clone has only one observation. The CDR3 DNA reads TGTGCCAGCAGCCCTCAAGGGGGCATTCAGTACTTC. As protein: CASSPQGGIQYF. The genes are TRBV7-6 and TRBJ2-4, with a possible D match to TRBD1 (6 bases). This CDR3 is 12 amino acids long. The germline V gene encodes CDR1 SGHVS and CDR2 FNYEAQ. V shed 5 bases and J shed 9 bases, with 11 bases lying between them.

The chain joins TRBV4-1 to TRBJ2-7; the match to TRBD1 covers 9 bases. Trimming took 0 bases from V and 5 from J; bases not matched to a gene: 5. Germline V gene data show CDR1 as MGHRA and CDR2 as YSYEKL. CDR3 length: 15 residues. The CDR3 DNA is TGCGCCAGCAGCCAAGATGGGACAGGGCTCGACGAGCAGTACTTC. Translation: CASSQDGTGLDEQYF.

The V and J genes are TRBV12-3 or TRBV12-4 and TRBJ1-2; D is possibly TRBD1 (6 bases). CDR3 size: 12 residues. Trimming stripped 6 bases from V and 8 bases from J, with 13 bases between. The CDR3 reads CASRGDNYGYTF. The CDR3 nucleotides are TGTGCCAGCAGGGGGGACAATTACGGCTACACCTTC.

CDR3 protein: CASSLGEGSYNYGYTF. CDR3 nucleotide sequence: TGTGCCAGCAGCTTAGGCGAAGGGAGCTACAACTATGGCTACACCTTC. The V call is TRBV7-9, the J call TRBJ1-2; D gene uncertain. Germline CDR1 reads SEHNR; CDR2 reads FQNEAQ (reference sequence). The CDR3 covers 16 residues. V shed 1 base and J shed 2 bases, with 14 bases lying between them.

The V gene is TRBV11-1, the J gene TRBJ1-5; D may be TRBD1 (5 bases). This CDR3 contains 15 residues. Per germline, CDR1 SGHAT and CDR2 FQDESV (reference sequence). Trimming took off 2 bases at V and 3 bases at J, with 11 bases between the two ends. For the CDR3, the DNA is TGTGCCAGCAGCTTACGTGACAGAGACAATCAGCCCCAGCATTTT. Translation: CASSLRDRDNQPQHF.

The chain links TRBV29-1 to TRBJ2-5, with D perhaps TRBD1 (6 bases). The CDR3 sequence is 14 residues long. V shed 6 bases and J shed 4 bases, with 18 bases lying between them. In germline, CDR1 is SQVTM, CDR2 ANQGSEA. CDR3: CSVGQGGRSETQYF. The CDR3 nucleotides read TGCAGCGTCGGGCAAGGGGGAAGGTCAGAGACCCAGTACTTC. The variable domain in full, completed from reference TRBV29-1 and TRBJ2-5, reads SAVISQKPSRDICQRGTSLTIQCQVDSQVTMMFWYRQQPGQSLTLIATANQGSEATYESGFVIDKFPISRPNLTFSTLTVSNMSPEDSSIYLCSVGQGGRSETQYFGPGTRLLVL.

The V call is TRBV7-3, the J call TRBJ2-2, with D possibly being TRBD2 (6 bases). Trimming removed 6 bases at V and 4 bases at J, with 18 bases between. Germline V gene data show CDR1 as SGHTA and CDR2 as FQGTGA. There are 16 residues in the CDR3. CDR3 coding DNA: TGTGCCAGCAGTCCCGGGACTCCTCCCCCCACCGGGGAGCTGTTTTTT. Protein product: CASSPGTPPPTGELFF.

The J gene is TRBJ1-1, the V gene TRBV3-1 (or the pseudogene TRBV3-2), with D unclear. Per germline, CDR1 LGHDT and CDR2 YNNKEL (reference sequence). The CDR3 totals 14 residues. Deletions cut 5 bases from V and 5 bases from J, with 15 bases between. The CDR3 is CASSSAAPGTEAFF. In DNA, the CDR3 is TGTGCCAGCAGCTCAGCGGCCCCCGGGACTGAAGCTTTCTTT.

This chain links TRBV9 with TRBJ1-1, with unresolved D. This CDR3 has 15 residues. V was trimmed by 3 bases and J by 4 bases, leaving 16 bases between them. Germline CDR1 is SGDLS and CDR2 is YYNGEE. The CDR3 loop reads CASSAVRGLGTEAFF. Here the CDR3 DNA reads TGTGCCAGCAGCGCCGTACGGGGTTTGGGCACTGAAGCTTTCTTT. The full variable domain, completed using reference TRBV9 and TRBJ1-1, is DSGVTQTPKHLITATGQRVTLRCSPRSGDLSVYWYQQSLDQGLQFLIQYYNGEERAKGNILERFSAQQFPDLHSELNLSSLELGDSALYFCASSAVRGLGTEAFFGQGTRLTVV.

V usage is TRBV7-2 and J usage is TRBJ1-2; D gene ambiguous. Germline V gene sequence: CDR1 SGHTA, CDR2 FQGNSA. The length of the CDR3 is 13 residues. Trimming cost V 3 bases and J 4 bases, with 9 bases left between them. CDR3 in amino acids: CASSLAQPYGYTF. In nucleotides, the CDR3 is TGTGCCAGCAGCTTGGCCCAACCCTATGGCTACACCTTC.

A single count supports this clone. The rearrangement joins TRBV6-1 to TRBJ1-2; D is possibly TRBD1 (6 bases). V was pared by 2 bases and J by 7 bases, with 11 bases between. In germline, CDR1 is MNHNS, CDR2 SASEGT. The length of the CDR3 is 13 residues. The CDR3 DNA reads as TGTGCCAGCAGTGAATTGGAAGGGGGTGGCTACACCTTC. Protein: CASSELEGGGYTF.

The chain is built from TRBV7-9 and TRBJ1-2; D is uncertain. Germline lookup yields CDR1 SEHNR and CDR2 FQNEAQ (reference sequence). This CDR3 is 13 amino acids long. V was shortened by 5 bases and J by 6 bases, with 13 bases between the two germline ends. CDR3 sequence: CASSRDWSDGYTF. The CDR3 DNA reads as TGTGCCAGCAGCCGCGACTGGTCGGATGGCTACACCTTC.

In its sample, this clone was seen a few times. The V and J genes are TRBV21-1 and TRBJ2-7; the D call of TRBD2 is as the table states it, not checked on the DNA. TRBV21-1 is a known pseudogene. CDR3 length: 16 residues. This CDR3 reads CASSKGVRERVYEQYF. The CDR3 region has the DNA TGTGCCAGCAGCAAAGGCGTCCGGGAGAGGGTCTACGAGCAGTACTTC.

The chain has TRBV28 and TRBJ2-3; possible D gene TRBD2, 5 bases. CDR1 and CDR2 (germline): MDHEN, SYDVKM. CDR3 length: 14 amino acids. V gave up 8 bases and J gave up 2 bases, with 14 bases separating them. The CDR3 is CASAPALATDTQYF. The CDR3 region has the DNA TGTGCCAGCGCCCCAGCCCTAGCCACAGATACGCAGTATTTT. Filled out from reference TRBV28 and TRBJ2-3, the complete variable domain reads DVKVTQSSRYLVKRTGEKVFLECVQDMDHENMFWYRQDPGLGLRLIYFSYDVKMKEKGDIPEGYSVSREKKERFSLILESASTNQTSMYLCASAPALATDTQYFGPGTRLTVL.

The CDR3 loop is CASRRGNGFDGYTF. Here the CDR3 DNA reads TGTGCCAGCAGGAGGGGGAATGGATTTGATGGCTACACCTTC. This sequence joins TRBV6-5 and TRBJ1-2; maybe TRBD1 (6 bases). The CDR3 covers 14 residues. V lost 6 bases and J 6 bases, leaving 17 bases between the germline ends. The germline V gene has CDR1 MNHEY and CDR2 SVGAGI.

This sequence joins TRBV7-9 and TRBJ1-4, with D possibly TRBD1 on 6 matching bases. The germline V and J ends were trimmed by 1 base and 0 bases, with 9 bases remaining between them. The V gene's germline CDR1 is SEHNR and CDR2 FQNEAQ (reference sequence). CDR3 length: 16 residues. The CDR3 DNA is TGTGCCAGCAGCTTAGTAACAGGGTCAACTAATGAAAAACTGTTTTTT. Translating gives CASSLVTGSTNEKLFF.

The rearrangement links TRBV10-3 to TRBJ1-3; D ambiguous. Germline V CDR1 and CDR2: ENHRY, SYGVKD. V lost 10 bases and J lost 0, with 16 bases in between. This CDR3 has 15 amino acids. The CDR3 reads CATRSPEASGNTIYF. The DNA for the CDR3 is TGTGCCACTAGGAGTCCTGAAGCCTCTGGAAACACCATATATTTT.

The CDR3 bases are TGTGCCAGCAGCGTGACAGCCTTTAACTATGGCTACACCTTC. This gives the protein CASSVTAFNYGYTF. The genes are TRBV25-1 and TRBJ1-2; D may be TRBD1 (5 bases). In germline, CDR1 is MGHDK, CDR2 SYGVNS. CDR3 length: 14 residues. Trimming left V 6 bases short and J 1 base short, with 12 bases between.

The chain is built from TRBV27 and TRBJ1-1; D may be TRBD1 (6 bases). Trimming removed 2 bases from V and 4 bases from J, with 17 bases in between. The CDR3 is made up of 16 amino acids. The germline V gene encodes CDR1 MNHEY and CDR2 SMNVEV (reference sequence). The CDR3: CASSLGGAGLITEAFF. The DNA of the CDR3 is TGTGCCAGCAGTTTAGGGGGGGCAGGTCTTATCACTGAAGCTTTCTTT.

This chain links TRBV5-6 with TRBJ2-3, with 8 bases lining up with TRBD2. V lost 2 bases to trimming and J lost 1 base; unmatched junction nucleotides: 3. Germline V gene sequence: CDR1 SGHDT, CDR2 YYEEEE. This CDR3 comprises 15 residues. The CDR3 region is CASSLLTSGTDTQYF. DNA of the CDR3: TGTGCCAGCAGCTTACTGACTAGCGGCACAGATACGCAGTATTTT. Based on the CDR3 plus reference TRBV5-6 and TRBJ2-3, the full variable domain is DAGVTQSPTHLIKTRGQQVTLRCSPKSGHDTVSWYQQALGQGPQFIFQYYEEEERQRGNFPDRFSGHQFPNYSSELNVNALLLGDSALYLCASSLLTSGTDTQYFGPGTRLTVL.

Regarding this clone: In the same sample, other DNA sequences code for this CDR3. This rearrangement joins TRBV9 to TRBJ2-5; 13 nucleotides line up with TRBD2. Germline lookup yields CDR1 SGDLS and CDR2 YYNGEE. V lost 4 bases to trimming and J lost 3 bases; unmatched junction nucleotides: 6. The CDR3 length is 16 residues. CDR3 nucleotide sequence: TGTGCCAGCAGCCCTTTAGGACTAGCGGGAGAAGAGACCCAGTACTTC. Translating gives CASSPLGLAGEETQYF.